This T cell receptor beta chain was identified during a study of T cells after yellow fever vaccination. As for this clonotype: A much larger clone differs from this one at a single base, so this may be a read error.

V shed 5 bases, J shed 4 bases, and the junction held 9 bases outside the gene matches. CDR3 length equals 14 residues. Germline V CDR1 and CDR2: DFQATT, SNEGSKA (reference sequence). Researchers made TCR cDNA using 5'RACE template switching, and this step added a universal primer site and UMIs. TCRdb re-analysed the 5' RACE reads in MiXCR, keeping a single row per CDR3 protein. The sample carries some 350,000 distinct CDR3 sequences, 3.5% to 4.5% recorded once. This chain connects TRBV20-1 to TRBJ1-1; 8 nucleotides align to TRBD1. This specimen consisted of PBMCs, obtained 5 days after the yellow fever booster vaccination. This receptor was obtained from a man between 18 and 35 years old who received the YFV17D yellow fever vaccine. CDR3 region: CSAGKQGVRTEAFF. Here the CDR3 DNA reads TGCAGTGCTGGAAAACAGGGGGTTCGCACTGAAGCTTTCTTT.